The 27 T cell receptor beta chains below come from one sample, sequenced in a study of T cells expressing NK-cell markers. TCRdb processed the 5' RACE reads again and assigns one entry to each CDR3 protein, with no DNA. The data show about 460,000 distinct CDR3 sequences, and the top ten clones hold 1.4%. The material sequenced was blood T cells: a sorted CD56 or NKG2C T cell subset, CD4+ or CD8+ T cells, or bulk PBMC T cells (not recorded which). The receptor set was obtained from a woman in her 50s in good health.

This chain joins TRBV12-5 and TRBJ2-1; there is no DNA to check the TCRdb D call of TRBD1. Germline V gives CDR1 LGHNT, CDR2 FRNRAP. This CDR3 has 14 residues. CDR3 protein: CASAAQGTYNEQFF.

The rearrangement uses TRBV29-1 and TRBJ2-3; TCRdb reports TRBD2, a call that lacks DNA to check it against. Germline CDR1 and CDR2: SQVTM and ANQGSEA. The CDR3 runs 14 residues. The CDR3 spells CSVEGSGFTDTQYF.

CDR3 loop: CASSEGSSTDTQYF. J is TRBJ2-3 and V is TRBV5-1. The germline V gene encodes CDR1 SGHRS and CDR2 YFSETQ. The CDR3 extends over 14 amino acids.

The chain employs TRBV28 and TRBJ2-2. The CDR3 runs 14 residues. CDR1 is MDHEN, CDR2 SYDVKM, per germline. The CDR3 spells CASSSHLNTGELFF.

The rearrangement joins TRBV11-2 to TRBJ2-2; without DNA, the TCRdb call of TRBD1 cannot be checked. There are 15 residues in the CDR3. Germline CDR1 and CDR2: SGHAT and FQNNGV. CDR3 residues: CASSSPKGATGELFF.

The chain couples TRBV12-3 or TRBV12-4 to TRBJ1-1; TCRdb reports TRBD1, a call that lacks DNA to check it against. This CDR3 has 14 residues. CDR3 residues: CASSPRTGAAEAFF.

The chain couples TRBV11-2 to TRBJ2-1; checking the TCRdb D call of TRBD1 is not possible without DNA. Germline lookup yields CDR1 SGHAT and CDR2 FQNNGV. This CDR3 is built from 18 residues. This CDR3 reads CASSLRRVAPFTNNEQFF.

The genes are TRBV29-1 and TRBJ1-1; TCRdb's assignment of TRBD1 cannot be checked, as there is no DNA. The germline CDR1 and CDR2 sequences are SQVTM and ANQGSEA. CDR3 size: 13 residues. The CDR3 loop reads CSVDRTGMAEAFF.

The V and J genes are TRBV6-5 and TRBJ1-6; with no DNA, the TCRdb D assignment of TRBD1 cannot be verified. The germline gives CDR1 MNHEY, CDR2 SVGAGI. The CDR3 is made up of 14 amino acids. CDR3 protein: CASSTGTANSPLHF.

The chain has TRBV5-1 and TRBJ1-1. Germline V lookup: CDR1 SGHRS, CDR2 YFSETQ. The CDR3 totals 14 residues. CDR3 in amino acids: CASSTGKVNTEAFF.

The rearrangement links TRBV12-1 to TRBJ1-5. TRBV12-1 is a listed pseudogene. The CDR3 runs 16 residues. The CDR3: CASSFAEVLDNQPQHF.

The CDR3 spells CASSDARGREKLFF. The gene calls are TRBV25-1 and TRBJ1-4; without DNA, the TCRdb call of TRBD1 cannot be checked. In germline, CDR1 is MGHDK, CDR2 SYGVNS. The CDR3 has 14 amino acids.

The gene calls are TRBV7-8 and TRBJ1-2. CDR1 is SGHVS, CDR2 FQNEAQ, per germline. This CDR3 is built from 15 residues. The CDR3 spells CASSSDRNSNYGYTF.

The chain couples TRBV29-1 to TRBJ2-3; TCRdb proposes TRBD1, but this gene call is untestable without DNA. Looked up from germline, CDR1 is SQVTM and CDR2 is ANQGSEA. The CDR3 is 12 residues long. Here the CDR3 reads CSAGTGTDTQYF.

The rearrangement joins TRBV9 to TRBJ2-1; the TCRdb call, TRBD2, lacks DNA for checking. CDR1 is SGDLS, CDR2 YYNGEE, per germline. The CDR3 totals 16 residues. This CDR3 is CASSIFLAGVDNEQFF.

The chain joins TRBV5-1 to TRBJ1-1; the TRBD1 assignment by TCRdb is unverifiable without DNA. This CDR3 spans 15 amino acids. The germline CDR1 and CDR2 sequences are SGHRS and YFSETQ. The CDR3 sequence: CATTRQTGGDTEAFF.

The chain joins TRBV12-3 or TRBV12-4 to TRBJ2-7; TCRdb gives TRBD2 as the D gene, but with no DNA this cannot be confirmed. The CDR3 is made up of 16 amino acids. CDR3 region: CASRQGLAGVAYEQYF.

This chain joins TRBV24-1 and TRBJ2-3; TCRdb lists TRBD1, though no DNA is available to test this call. This CDR3 has 16 amino acids. Germline CDR1 KGHDR, CDR2 SFDVKD. CDR3 amino acids: CATSDKGRGRTDTQYF.

The rearrangement links TRBV27 to TRBJ2-2; TCRdb outputs TRBD2, but without DNA this stays unchecked. Germline V CDR1 and CDR2: MNHEY, SMNVEV (reference sequence). This CDR3 has 14 amino acids. CDR3 loop: CASSPTSEGGELFF.

The chain combines TRBV27 with TRBJ1-1. CDR1 MNHEY and CDR2 SMNVEV come from the germline V gene (reference sequence). This CDR3 region has 16 residues. The CDR3 loop reads CASSLVPVLANTEAFF.

The chain couples TRBV7-9 to TRBJ2-1. This CDR3 region has 13 residues. Germline V gives CDR1 SEHNR, CDR2 FQNEAQ (reference sequence). This CDR3 is CASSFNRVDEQFF.

This sequence joins TRBV20-1 and TRBJ1-4; TCRdb calls TRBD1, which cannot be checked without DNA. This CDR3 region has 14 residues. CDR1 DFQATT and CDR2 SNEGSKA come from the germline V gene (reference sequence). The CDR3 reads CSAQTGQGAGKLFF.

J is TRBJ1-2 and V is TRBV7-9; TCRdb lists TRBD1, though no DNA is available to test this call. From germline, CDR1 is SEHNR and CDR2 FQNEAQ (reference sequence). This CDR3 is built from 12 residues. The chain's CDR3 is CASSIDSTGYTF. The full variable domain, with the rest looked up from reference TRBV7-9 and TRBJ1-2, is DTGVSQNPRHKITKRGQNVTFRCDPISEHNRLYWYRQTLGQGPEFLTYFQNEAQLEKSRLLSDRFSAERPKGSFSTLEIQRTEQGDSAMYLCASSIDSTGYTFGSGTRLTVV.

The genes are TRBV5-5 and TRBJ2-5; checking the TCRdb D call of TRBD1 is not possible without DNA. In germline, CDR1 is SGHKS, CDR2 YYEKEE (reference sequence). The CDR3 spans 15 residues. The CDR3 spells CASRDRVGLGETQYF. Based on the CDR3 plus reference TRBV5-5 and TRBJ2-5, the full variable domain is DAGVTQSPTHLIKTRGQQVTLRCSPISGHKSVSWYQQVLGQGPQFIFQYYEKEERGRGNFPDRFSARQFPNYSSELNVNALLLGDSALYLCASRDRVGLGETQYFGPGTRLLVL.

The chain links TRBV29-1 to TRBJ2-2; TCRdb designates TRBD1, a call that cannot be tested without DNA. From germline, CDR1 is SQVTM and CDR2 ANQGSEA. CDR3 size: 16 residues. CDR3 sequence reads: CSVPSRAREGTGELFF.

This chain uses TRBV10-3 with TRBJ1-5; TCRdb lists TRBD1, though no DNA is available to test this call. The CDR3 runs to 13 residues. Germline CDR1 is ENHRY and CDR2 is SYGVKD. The CDR3 reads CATTGADIQPQHF.

The chain is built from TRBV3-1 and TRBJ2-5; TCRdb outputs TRBD2, but without DNA this stays unchecked. The CDR3 has 16 residues. Germline lookup yields CDR1 LGHDT and CDR2 YNNKEL (reference sequence). The CDR3 spells CASSRGLAGVQETQYF.